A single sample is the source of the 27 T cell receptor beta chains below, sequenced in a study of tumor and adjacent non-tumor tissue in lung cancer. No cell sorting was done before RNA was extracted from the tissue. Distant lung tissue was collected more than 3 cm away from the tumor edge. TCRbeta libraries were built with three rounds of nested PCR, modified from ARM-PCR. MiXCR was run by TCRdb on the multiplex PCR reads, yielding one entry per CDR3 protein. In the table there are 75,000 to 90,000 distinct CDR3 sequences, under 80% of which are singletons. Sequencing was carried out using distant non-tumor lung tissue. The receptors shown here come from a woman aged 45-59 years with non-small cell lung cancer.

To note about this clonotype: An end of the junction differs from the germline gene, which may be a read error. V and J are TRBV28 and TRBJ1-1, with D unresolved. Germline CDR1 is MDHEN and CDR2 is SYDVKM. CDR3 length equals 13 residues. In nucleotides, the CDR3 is TGTGCCAGCAGCCTGGCAATGAACACAGAAGCTTTCTTT. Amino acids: CASSLAMNTEAFF.

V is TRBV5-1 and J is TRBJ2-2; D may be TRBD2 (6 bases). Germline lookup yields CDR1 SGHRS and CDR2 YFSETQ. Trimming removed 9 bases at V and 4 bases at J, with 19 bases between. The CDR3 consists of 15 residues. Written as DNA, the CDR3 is TGCGCCAACAGACTTCAAAGCGGGTCCACCGGGGAGCTGTTTTTT. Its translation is CANRLQSGSTGELFF.

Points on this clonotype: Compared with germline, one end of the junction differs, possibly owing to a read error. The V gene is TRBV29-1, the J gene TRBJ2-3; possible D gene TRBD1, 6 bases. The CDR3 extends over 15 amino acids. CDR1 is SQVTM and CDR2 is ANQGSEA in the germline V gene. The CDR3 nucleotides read TGCAGCGTTGAAGAAAGGGAGAGGGGGTCAGATTCGCAGTATTTT. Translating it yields CSVEERERGSDSQYF.

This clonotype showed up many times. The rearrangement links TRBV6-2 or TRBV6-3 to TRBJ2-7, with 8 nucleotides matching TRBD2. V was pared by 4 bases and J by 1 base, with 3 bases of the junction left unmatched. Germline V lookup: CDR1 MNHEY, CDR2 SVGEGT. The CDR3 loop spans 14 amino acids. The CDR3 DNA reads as TGTGCCAGCAGTTCAGCGGGAGATTCCTACGAGCAGTACTTC. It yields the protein CASSSAGDSYEQYF.

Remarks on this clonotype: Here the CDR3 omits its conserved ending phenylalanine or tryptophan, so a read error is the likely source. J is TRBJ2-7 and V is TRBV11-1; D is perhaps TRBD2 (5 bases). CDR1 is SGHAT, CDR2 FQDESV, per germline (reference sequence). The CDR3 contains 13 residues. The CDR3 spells CVSSLAITSEQYI. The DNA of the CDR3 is TGTGTCAGCAGTTTAGCGATAACGAGCGAGCAGTACATC.

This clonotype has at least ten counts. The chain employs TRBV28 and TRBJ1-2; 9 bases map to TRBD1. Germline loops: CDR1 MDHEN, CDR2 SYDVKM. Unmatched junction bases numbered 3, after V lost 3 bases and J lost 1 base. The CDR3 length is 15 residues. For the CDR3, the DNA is TGTGCCAGCAGTTTTCCGACAGGGGGTAACTATGGCTACACCTTC. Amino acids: CASSFPTGGNYGYTF.

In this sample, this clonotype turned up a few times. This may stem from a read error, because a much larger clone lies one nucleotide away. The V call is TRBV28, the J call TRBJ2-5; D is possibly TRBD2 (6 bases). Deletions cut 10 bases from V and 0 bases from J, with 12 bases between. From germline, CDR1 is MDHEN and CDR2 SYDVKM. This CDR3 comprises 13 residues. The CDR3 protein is CATGECNQETQYF. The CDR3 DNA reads TGTGCCACGGGGGAGTGCAACCAAGAGACCCAGTACTTC.

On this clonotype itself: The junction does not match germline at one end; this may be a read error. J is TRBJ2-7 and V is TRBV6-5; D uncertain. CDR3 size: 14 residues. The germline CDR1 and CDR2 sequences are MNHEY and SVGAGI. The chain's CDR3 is CASAHIGRSYEQHF. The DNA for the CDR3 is TGTGCCAGCGCCCATATTGGGCGGTCCTACGAGCAGCACTTC.

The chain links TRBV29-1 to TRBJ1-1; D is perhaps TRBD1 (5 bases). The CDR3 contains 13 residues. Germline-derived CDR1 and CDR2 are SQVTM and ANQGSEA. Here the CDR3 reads CNVAHGDYIEAFF. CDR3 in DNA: TGCAACGTAGCCCACGGGGACTACATTGAAGCTTTCTTT. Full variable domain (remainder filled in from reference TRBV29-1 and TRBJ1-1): SAVISQKPSRDICQRGTSLTIQCQVDSQVTMMFWYRQQPGQSLTLIATANQGSEATYESGFVIDKFPISRPNLTFSTLTVSNMSPEDSSIYLCNVAHGDYIEAFFGQGTRLTVV.

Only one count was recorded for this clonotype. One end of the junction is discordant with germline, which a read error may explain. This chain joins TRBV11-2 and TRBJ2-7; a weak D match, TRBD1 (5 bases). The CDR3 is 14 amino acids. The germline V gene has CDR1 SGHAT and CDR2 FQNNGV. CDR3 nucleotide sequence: TGTCCCAGCAGCCTGACGGACACTGCATACGAGCATTATTTC. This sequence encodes CPSSLTDTAYEHYF. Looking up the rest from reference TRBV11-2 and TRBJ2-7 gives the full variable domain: EAGVAQSPRYKIIEKRQSVAFWCNPISGHATLYWYQQILGQGPKLLIQFQNNGVVDDSQLPKDRFSAERLKGVDSTLKIQPAKLEDSAVYLCPSSLTDTAYEHYFGPGTRLTVT.

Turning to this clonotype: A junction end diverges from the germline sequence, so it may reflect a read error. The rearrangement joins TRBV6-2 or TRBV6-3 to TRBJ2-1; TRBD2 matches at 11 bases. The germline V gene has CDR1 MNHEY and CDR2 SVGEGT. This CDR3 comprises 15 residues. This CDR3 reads CASSSGLAGVNEEFF. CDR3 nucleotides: TGTGCTAGCAGCTCCGGACTAGCGGGTGTAAATGAGGAGTTCTTC.

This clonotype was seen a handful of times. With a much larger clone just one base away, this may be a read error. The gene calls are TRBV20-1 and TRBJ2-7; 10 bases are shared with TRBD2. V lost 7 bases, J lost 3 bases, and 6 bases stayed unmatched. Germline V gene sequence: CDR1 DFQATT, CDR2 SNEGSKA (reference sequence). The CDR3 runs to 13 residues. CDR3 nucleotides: TGCAGTGATAGTCCTAGCGGGAGCTACGAGCAGTACTTC. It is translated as CSDSPSGSYEQYF.

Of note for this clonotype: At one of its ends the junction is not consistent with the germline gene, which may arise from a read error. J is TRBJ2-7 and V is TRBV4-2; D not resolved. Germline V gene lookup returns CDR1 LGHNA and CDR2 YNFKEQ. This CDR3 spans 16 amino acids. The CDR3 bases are TGCGCCAGCAGCCATGCAGTAGAGGCGGTCCCCTACGTGCGGTACTTC. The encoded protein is CASSHAVEAVPYVRYF.

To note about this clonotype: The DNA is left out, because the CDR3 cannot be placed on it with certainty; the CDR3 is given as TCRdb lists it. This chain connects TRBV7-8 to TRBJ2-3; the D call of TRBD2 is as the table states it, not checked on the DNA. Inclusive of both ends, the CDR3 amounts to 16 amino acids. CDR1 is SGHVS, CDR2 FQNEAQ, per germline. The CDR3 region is CASSLAVAGGADAKYF.

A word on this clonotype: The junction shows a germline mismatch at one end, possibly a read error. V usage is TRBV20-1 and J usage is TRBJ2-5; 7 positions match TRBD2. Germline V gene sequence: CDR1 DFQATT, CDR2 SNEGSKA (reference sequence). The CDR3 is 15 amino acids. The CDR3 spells CSAREAREAQETQCF. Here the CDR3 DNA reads TGCAGTGCTAGAGAAGCTCGGGAGGCTCAAGAGACCCAGTGCTTC.

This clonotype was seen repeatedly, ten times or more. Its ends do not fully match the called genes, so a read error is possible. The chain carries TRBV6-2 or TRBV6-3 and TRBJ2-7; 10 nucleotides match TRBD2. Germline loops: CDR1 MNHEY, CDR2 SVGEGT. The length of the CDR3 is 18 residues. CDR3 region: CATRTLASGSLTSYGQYF. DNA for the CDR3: TGTGCCACCAGGACCTTGGCTAGCGGGAGTCTTACCTCCTACGGGCAGTACTTC.

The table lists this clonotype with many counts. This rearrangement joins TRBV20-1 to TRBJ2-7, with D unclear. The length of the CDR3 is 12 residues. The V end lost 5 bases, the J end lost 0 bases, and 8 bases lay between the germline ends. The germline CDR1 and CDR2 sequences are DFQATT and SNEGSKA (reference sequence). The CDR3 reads CSAPESSYEQYF. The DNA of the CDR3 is TGCAGTGCTCCTGAGAGCTCCTACGAGCAGTACTTC.

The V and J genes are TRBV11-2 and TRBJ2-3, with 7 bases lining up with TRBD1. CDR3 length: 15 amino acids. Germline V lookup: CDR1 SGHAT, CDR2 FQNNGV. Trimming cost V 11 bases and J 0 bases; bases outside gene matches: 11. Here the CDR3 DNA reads TGTGCCTGTAGCCAAGACAGGGCTAGCACAGATACGCAGTATTTT. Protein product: CACSQDRASTDTQYF.

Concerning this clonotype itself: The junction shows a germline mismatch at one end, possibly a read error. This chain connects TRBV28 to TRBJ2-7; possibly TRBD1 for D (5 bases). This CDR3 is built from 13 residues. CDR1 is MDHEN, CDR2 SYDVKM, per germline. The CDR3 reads CVSSLVRESGQYF. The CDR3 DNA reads TGTGTCAGCAGTTTAGTAAGAGAGTCAGGGCAGTACTTT. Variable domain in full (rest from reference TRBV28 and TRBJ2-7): DVKVTQSSRYLVKRTGEKVFLECVQDMDHENMFWYRQDPGLGLRLIYFSYDVKMKEKGDIPEGYSVSREKKERFSLILESASTNQTSMYLCVSSLVRESGQYFGPGTRLTVT.

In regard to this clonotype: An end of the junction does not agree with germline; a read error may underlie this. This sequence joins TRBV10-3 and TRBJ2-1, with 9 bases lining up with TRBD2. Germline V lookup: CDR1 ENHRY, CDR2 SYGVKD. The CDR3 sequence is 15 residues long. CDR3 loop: CAISARTSVINEQFF. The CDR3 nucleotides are TGTGCCATAAGTGCCAGGACTAGCGTGATTAATGAGCAGTTCTTC.

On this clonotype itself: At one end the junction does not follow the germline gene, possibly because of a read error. DNA for the CDR3: TGCGCCAGCAGCCAAGTGGGATCTAGCGGGATATTTGCCAGGGAGCTGCTCTTT. It is translated as CASSQVGSSGIFARELLF. This rearrangement joins TRBV4-1 to TRBJ2-2; 9 bases are shared with TRBD2. Per germline, CDR1 MGHRA and CDR2 YSYEKL. This CDR3 is built from 18 residues.

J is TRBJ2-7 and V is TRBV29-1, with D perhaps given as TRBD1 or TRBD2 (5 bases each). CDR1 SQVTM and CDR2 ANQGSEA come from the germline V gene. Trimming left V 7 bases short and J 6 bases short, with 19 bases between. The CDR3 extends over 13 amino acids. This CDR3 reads CSAHRDGEGEQYF. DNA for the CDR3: TGCAGCGCCCACCGGGACGGGGAAGGCGAGCAGTACTTC.

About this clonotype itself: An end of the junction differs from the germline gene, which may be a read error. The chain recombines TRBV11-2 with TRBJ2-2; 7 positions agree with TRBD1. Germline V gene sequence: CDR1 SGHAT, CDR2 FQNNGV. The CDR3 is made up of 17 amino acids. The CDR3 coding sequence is TGTGCCACCAGCTTAGTACAGGGGCCCTTCGGCACCAGGGAGCTGTTTTTT. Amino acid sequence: CATSLVQGPFGTRELFF.

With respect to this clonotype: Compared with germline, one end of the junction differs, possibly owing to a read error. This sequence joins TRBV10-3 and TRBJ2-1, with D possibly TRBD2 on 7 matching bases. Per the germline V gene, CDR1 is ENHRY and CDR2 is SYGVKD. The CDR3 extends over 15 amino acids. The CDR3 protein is CAISGTNGGRNEQFF. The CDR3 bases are TGTGCAATCAGTGGGACTAACGGGGGGCGCAATGAGCAGTTCTTC.

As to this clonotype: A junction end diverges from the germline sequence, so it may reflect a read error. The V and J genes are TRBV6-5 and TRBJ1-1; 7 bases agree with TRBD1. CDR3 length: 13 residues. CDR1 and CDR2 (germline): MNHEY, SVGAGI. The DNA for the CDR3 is TGTGCCGCGCAGACAGGGACGAACATTGAAACTTTCTTT. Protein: CAAQTGTNIETFF.

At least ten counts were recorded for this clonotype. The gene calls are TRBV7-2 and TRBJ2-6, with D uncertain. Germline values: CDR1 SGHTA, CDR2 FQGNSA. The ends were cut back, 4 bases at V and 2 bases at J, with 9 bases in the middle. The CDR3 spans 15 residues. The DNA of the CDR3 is TGTGCCAGCAGCTCTCACATAGCTGGGGCCAACGTCCTGACTTTC. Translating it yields CASSSHIAGANVLTF.

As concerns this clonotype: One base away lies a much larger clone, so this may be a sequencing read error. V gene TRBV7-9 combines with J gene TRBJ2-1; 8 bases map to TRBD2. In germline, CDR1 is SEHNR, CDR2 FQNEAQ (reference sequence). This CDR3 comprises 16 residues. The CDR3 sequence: CAISPLEGGRKLEQFF. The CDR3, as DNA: TGTGCCATCAGCCCCTTAGAAGGCGGGAGGAAGCTTGAGCAGTTCTTC.